This T cell receptor (beta chain) originates from a study of cytomegalovirus exposure and HLA in healthy donors. Notes on this clone: The antigen remains unidentified.

Points from the study as a whole: Later analysis showed most CMV-associated TCR beta chains appearing HLA-restricted.

Researchers ran the PCR with 60 Vbeta and 13 Jbeta primers. TCRdb's table, derived via immunoSEQ multiplex PCR, lists solely in-frame clones and lacks some. There are 130,000 or so clones in the sample; roughly 79% occur only once, and around 1% lies in the top ten. The CDR3 spans 15 residues. CDR1 SGHAT and CDR2 FQNNGV come from the germline V gene. V lost 5 bases, J lost 0 bases, and 6 bases stayed unmatched. The specimen sequenced was PBMCs. The chain joins TRBV11-2 to TRBJ1-1; 7 positions match TRBD1. This TCR was recovered from a male donor in good health and CMV-seronegative. The CDR3 spells CASSPRQGMNTEAFF. CDR3 DNA: TGTGCCAGCAGCCCAAGACAGGGAATGAACACTGAAGCTTTCTTT.